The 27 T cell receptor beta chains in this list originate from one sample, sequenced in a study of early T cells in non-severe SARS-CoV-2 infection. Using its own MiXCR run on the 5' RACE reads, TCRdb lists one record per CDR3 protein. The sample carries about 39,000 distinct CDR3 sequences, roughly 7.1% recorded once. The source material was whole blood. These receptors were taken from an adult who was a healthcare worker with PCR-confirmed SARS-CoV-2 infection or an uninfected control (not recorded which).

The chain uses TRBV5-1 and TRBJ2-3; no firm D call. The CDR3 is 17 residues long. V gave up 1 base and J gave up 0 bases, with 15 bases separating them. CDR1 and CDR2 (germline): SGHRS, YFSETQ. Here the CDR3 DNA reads TGCGCCAGCAGCTTGCCGGCGACAATAGCTAGCACAGATACGCAGTATTTT. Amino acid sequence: CASSLPATIASTDTQYF.

The CDR3 reads CASSPFTPPRGAYEQYF. DNA of the CDR3: TGTGCCAGCAGCCCCTTCACCCCCCCCAGGGGAGCCTACGAGCAGTACTTC. The V call is TRBV6-2 or TRBV6-3, the J call TRBJ2-7; D may be TRBD1 (6 bases). CDR3 length equals 17 residues. Germline-derived CDR1 and CDR2 are MNHEY and SVGEGT. V dropped 6 bases and J dropped 2 bases, with 23 bases sitting between them.

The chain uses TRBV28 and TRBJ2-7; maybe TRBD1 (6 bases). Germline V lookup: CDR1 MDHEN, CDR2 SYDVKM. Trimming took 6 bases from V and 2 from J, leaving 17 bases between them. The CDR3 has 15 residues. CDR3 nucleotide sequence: TGTGCCAGCAGCCCATCAGGGGTTCGGACCTACGAGCAGTACTTC. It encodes CASSPSGVRTYEQYF.

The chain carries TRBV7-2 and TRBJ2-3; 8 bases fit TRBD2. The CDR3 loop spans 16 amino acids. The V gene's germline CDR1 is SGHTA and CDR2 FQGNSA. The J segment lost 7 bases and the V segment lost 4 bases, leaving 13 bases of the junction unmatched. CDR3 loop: CASSSPGGVLGNTQYF. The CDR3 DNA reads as TGTGCCAGCAGCTCCCCCGGGGGGGTACTGGGGAATACGCAGTATTTT.

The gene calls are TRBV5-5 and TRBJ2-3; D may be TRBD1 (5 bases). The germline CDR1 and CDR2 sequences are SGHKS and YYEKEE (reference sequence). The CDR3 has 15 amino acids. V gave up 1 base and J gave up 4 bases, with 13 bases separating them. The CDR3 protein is CASSLYSGIADTQYF. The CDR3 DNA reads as TGTGCCAGCAGCTTGTATTCAGGGATAGCAGATACGCAGTATTTT.

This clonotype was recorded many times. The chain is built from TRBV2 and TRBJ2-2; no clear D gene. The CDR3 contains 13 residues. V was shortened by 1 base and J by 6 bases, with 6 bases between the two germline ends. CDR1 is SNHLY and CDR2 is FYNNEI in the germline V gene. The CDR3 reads CASSEVRAGELFF. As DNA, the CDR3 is TGTGCCAGCAGTGAAGTGAGAGCCGGGGAGCTGTTTTTT.

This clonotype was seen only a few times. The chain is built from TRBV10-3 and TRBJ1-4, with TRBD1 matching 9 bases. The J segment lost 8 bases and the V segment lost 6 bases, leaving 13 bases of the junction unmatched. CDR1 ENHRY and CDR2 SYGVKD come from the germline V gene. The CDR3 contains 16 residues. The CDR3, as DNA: TGTGCCATCAGAGCGAACCAGGGACAGGGTAACGAAAAACTGTTTTTT. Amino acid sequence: CAIRANQGQGNEKLFF.

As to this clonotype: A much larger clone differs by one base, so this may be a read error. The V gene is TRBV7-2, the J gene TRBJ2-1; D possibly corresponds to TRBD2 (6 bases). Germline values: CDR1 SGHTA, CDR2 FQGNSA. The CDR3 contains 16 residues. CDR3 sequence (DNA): TGTGCCAGCAGCCCCACTAGCATCCTCTCCAACAATGAGCAGTTCTTC. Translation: CASSPTSILSNNEQFF.

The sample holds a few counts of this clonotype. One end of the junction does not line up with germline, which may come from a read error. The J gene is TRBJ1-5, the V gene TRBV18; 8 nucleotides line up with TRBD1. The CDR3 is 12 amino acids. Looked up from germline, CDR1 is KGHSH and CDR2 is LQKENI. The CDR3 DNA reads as TGTGCCACCCCAGGGGGCAACCAGCCCCAGCATTTT. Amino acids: CATPGGNQPQHF.

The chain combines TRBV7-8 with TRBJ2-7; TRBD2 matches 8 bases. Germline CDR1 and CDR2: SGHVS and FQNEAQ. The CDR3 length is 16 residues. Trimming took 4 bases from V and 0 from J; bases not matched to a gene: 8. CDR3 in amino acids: CASSSRSGGSSYEQYF. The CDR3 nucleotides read TGTGCCAGCAGCTCCCGGTCGGGGGGGAGCTCCTACGAGCAGTACTTC.

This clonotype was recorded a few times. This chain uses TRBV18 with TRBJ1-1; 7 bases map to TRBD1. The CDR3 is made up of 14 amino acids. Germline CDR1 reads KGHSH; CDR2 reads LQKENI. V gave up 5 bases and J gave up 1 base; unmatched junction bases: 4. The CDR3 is CASSVTGANTEAFF. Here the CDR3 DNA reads TGTGCCAGCTCAGTTACAGGGGCGAACACTGAAGCTTTCTTT.

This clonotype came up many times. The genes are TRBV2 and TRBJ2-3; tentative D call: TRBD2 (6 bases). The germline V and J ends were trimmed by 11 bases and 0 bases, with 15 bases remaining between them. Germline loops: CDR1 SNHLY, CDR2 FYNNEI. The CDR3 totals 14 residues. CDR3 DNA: TGTGCCTCTACGGAGGGGTCTAGCACAGATACGCAGTATTTT. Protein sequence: CASTEGSSTDTQYF.

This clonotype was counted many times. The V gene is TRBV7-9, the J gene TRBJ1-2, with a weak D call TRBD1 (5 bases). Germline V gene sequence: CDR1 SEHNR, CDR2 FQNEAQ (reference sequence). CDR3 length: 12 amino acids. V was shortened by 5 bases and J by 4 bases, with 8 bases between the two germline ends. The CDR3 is CASSQDTYGYTF. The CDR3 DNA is TGTGCCAGCAGCCAGGACACCTATGGCTACACCTTC.

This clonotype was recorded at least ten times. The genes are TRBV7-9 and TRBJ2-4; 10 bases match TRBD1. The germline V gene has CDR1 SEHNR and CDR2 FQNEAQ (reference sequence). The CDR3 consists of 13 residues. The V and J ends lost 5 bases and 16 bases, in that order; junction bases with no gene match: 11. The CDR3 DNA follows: TGTGCCAGCAGCCCCATGGGACAGGGGAGACCTTACTTC. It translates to CASSPMGQGRPYF.

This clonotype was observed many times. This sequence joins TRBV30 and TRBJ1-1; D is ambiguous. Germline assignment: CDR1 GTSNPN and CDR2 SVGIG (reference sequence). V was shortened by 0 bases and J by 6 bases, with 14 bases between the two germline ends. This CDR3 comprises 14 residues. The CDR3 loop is CAWSVGDRSSEAFF. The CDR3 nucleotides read TGTGCCTGGAGTGTTGGGGATAGGAGTTCTGAAGCTTTCTTT.

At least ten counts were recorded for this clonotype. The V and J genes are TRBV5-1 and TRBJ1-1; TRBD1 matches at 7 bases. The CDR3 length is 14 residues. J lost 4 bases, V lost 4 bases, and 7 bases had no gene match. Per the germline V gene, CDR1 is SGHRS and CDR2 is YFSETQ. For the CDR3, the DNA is TGCGCCAGCAGCGAGACAGGGTTGCGCACTGAAGCTTTCTTT. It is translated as CASSETGLRTEAFF.

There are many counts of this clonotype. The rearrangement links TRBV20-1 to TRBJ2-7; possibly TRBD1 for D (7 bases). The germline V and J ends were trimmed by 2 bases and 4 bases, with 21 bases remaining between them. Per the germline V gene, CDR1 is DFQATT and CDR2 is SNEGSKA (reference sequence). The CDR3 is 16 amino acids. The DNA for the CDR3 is TGCAGTGCTAGAACCCTGGAAACAGGGGCGGGGTACGAGCAGTACTTC. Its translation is CSARTLETGAGYEQYF.

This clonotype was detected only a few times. CDR3 DNA: TGTGCCAGCAGTTACCGACAGTTCTACGAGCAGTACTTC. This codes for CASSYRQFYEQYF. J is TRBJ2-7 and V is TRBV6-5; D may be TRBD1 (5 bases). This CDR3 has 13 residues. V lost 2 bases and J 3 bases, leaving 8 bases between the germline ends. CDR1 and CDR2 from the germline V gene are MNHEY and SVGAGI.

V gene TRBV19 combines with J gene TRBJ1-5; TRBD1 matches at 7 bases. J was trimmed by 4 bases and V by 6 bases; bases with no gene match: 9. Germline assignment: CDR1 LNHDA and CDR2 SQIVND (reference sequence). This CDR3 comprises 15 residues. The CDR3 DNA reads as TGTGCCAGTAGCCCTGGGGCAGGGGGAAATCAGCCCCAGCATTTT. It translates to CASSPGAGGNQPQHF.

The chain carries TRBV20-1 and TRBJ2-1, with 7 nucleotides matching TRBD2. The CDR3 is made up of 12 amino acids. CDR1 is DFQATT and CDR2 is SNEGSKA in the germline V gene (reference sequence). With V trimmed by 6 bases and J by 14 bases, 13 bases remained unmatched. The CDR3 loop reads CSALNPSGVEFF. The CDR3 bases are TGCAGTGCCCTAAACCCCAGCGGGGTGGAGTTCTTC.

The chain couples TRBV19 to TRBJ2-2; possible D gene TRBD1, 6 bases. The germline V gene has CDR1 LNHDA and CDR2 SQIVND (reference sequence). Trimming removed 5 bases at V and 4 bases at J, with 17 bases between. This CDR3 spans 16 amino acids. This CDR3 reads CASSLYRVAGTGELFF. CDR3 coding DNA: TGTGCCAGTAGTCTCTACAGGGTCGCTGGCACCGGGGAGCTGTTTTTT.

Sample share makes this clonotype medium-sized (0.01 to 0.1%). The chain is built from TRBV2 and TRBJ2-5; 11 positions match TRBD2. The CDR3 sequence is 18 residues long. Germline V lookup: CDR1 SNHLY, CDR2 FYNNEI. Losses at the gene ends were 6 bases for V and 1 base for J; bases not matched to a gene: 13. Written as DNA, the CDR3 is TGTGCCAGCAGAGATACCCTGGGACTAGCGGAAACCCAAGAGACCCAGTACTTC. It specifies CASRDTLGLAETQETQYF.

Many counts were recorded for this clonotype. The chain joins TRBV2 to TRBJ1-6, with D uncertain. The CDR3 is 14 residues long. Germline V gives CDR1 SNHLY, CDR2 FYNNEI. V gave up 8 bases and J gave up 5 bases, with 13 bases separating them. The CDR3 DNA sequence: TGTGCCAGCGGAGCCGCGGGGAATAATTCACCCCTCCACTTT. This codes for CASGAAGNNSPLHF.

CDR3 nucleotide sequence: TGTGCCAGCAGGGGGACGGACCCCTACGAGCAGTACTTC. It is translated as CASRGTDPYEQYF. This chain connects TRBV2 to TRBJ2-7; TRBD1 or TRBD2 may be the D gene (5 bases each). V was shortened by 6 bases and J by 2 bases, with 11 bases between the two germline ends. The CDR3 consists of 13 residues. Germline lookup yields CDR1 SNHLY and CDR2 FYNNEI. Using reference TRBV2 and TRBJ2-7 for the parts outside the CDR3, the full variable domain is EPEVTQTPSHQVTQMGQEVILRCVPISNHLYFYWYRQILGQKVEFLVSFYNNEISEKSEIFDDQFSVERPDGSNFTLKIRSTKLEDSAMYFCASRGTDPYEQYFGPGTRLTVT.

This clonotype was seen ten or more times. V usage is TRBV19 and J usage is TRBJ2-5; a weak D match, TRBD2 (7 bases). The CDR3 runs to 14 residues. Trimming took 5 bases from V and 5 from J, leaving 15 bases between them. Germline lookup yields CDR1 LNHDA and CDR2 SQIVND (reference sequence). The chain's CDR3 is CASSPWGGHETQYF. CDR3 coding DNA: TGTGCCAGTAGTCCCTGGGGGGGGCACGAGACCCAGTACTTC.

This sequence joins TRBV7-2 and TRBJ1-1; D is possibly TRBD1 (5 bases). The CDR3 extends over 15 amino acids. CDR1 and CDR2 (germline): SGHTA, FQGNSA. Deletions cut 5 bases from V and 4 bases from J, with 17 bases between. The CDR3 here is CASSPGGSGSTEAFF. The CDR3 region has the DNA TGTGCCAGCAGCCCTGGAGGTTCAGGGTCCACTGAAGCTTTCTTT.

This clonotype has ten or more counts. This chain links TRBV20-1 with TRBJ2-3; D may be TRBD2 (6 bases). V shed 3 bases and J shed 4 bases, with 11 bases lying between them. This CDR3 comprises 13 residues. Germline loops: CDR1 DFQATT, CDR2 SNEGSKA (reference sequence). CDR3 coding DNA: TGCAGTGCTAGTTCCCAGCGGGCAGATACGCAGTATTTT. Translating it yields CSASSQRADTQYF.